The clone carrying this T cell receptor (beta chain) appeared once. Sequencing was performed with immunoSEQ multiplex PCR; in TCRdb, only in-frame clones are kept and a portion is missing. The sample shows more than 250,000 clones, about nine tenths of them seen only once. The sample belongs to a study of cytomegalovirus exposure and HLA in healthy donors. CDR1 is SGHVS and CDR2 is FQNEAQ in the germline V gene. V was pared by 3 bases and J by 4 bases, with 10 bases of the junction left unmatched. This CDR3 is 16 amino acids long. The sequence was collected from a woman younger than 45 in good health and CMV-seropositive. V gene TRBV7-8 combines with J gene TRBJ2-5, with 8 bases lining up with TRBD2. What was sequenced was PBMCs. This CDR3 is CASSFESSLAGETQYF. The DNA of the CDR3 is TGTGCCAGCAGCTTTGAATCGAGTCTAGCGGGAGAGACCCAGTACTTC.